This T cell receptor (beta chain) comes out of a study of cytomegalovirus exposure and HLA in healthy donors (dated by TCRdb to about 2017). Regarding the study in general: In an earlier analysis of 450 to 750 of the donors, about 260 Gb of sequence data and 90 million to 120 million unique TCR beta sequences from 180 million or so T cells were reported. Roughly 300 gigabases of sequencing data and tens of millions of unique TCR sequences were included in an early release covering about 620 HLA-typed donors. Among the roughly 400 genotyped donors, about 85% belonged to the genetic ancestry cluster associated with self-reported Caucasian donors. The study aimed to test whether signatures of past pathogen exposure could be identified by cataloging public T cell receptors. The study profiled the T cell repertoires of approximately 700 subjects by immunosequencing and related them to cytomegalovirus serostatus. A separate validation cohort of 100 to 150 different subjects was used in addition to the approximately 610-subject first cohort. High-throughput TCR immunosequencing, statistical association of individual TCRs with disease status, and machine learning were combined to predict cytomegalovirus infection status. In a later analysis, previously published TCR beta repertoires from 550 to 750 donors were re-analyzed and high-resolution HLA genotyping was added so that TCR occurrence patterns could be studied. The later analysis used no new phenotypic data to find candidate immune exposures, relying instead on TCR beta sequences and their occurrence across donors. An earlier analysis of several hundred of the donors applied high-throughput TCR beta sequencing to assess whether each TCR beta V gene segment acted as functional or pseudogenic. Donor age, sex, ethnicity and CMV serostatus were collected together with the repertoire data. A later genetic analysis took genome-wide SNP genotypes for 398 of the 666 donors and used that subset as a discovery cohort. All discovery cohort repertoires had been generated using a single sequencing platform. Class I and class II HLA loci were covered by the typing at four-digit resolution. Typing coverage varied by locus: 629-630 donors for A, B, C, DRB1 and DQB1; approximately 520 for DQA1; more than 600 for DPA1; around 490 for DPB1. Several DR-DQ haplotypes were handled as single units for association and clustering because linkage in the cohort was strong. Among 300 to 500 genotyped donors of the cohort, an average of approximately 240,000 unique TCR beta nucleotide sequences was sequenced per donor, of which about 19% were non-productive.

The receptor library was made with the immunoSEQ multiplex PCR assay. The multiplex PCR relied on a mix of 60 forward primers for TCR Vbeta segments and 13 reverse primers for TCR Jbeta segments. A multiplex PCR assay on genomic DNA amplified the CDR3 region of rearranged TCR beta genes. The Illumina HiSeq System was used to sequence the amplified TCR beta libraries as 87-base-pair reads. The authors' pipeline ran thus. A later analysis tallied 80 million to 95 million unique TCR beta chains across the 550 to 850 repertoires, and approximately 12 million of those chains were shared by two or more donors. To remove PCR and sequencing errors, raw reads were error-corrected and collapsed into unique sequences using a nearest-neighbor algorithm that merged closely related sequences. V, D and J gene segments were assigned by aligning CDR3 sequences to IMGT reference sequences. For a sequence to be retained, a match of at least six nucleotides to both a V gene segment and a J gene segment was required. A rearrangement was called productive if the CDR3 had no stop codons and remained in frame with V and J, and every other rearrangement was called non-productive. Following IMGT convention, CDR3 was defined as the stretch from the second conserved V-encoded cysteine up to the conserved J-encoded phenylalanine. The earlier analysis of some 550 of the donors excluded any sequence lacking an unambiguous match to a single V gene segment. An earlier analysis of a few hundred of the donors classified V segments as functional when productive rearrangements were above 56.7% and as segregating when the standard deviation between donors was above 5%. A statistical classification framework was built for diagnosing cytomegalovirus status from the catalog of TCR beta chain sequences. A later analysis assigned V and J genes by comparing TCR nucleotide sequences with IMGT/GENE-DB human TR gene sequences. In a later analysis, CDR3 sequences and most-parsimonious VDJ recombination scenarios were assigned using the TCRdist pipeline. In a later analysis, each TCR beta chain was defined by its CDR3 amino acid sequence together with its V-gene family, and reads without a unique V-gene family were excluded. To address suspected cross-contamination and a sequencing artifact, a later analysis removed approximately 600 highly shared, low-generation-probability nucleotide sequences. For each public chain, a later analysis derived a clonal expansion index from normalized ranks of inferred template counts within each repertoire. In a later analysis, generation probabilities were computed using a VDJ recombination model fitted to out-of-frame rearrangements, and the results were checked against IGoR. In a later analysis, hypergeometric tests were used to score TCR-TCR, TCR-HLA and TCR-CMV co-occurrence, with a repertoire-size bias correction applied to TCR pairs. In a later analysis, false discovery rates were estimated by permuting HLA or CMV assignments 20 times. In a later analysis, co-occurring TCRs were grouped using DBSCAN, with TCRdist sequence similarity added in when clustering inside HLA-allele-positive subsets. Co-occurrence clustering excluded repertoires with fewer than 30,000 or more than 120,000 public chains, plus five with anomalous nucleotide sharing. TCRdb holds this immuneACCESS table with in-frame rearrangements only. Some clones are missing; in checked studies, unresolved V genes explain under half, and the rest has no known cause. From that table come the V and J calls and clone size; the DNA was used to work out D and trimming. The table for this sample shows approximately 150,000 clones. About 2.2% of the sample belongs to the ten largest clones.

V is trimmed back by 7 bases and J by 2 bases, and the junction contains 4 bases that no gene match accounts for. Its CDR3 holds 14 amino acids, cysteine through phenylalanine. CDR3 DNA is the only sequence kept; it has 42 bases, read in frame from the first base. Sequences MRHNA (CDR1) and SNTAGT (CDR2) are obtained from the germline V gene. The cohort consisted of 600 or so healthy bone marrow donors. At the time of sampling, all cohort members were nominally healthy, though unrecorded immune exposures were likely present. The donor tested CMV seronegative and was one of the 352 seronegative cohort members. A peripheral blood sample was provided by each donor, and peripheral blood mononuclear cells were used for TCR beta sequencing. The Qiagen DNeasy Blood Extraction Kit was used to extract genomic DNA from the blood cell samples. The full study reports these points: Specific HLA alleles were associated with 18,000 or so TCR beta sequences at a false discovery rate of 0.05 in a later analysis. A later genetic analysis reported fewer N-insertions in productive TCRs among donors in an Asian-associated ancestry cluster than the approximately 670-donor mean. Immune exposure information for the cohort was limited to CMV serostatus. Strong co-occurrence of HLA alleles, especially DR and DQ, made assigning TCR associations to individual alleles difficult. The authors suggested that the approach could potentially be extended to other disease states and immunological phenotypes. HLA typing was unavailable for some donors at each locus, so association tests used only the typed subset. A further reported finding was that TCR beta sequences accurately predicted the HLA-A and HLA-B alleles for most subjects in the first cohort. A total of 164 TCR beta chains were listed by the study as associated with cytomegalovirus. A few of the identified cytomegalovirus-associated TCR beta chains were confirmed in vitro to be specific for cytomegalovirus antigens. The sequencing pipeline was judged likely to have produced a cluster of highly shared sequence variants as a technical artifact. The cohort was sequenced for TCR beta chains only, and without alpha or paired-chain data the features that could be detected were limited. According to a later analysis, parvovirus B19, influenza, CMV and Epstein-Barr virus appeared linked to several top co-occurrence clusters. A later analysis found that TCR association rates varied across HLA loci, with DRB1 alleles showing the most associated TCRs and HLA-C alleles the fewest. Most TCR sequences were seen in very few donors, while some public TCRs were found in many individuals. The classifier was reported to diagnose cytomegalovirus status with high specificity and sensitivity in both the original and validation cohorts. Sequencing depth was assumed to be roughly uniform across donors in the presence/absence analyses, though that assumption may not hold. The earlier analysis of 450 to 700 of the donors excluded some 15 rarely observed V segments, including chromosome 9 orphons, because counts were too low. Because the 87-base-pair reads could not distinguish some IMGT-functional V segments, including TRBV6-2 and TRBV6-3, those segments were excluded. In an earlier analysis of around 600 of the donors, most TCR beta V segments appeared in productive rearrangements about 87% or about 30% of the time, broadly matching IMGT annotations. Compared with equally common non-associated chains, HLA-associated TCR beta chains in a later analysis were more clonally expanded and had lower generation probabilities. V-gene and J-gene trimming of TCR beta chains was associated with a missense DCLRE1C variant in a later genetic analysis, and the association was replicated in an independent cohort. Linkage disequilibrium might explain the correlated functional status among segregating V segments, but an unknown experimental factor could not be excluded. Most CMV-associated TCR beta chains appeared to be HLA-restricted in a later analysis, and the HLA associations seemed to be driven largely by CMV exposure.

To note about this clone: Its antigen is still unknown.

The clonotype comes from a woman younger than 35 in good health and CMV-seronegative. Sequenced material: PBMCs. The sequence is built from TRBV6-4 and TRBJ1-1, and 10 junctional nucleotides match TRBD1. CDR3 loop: CASKGQGDNTEAFF. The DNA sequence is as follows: TGTGCCAGCAAAGGACAGGGGGATAACACTGAAGCTTTCTTT.